These 21 T cell receptor beta chains originate from one sample sequenced in a study of T cell repertoires in ileal Crohn's disease. Time point meaning: proximal margin of the surgical specimen (macroscopically non-inflamed). The protocol was immunoSEQ multiplex PCR, while the TCRdb copy is restricted to in-frame clones and leaves out a portion. The sample contains fewer than 7,500 clones, 60% to 80% of which appear only once. The specimen was ileal tissue. The receptors stem from an adult with Crohn's disease.

The genes are TRBV18 and TRBJ2-1; 7 positions agree with TRBD2. The V segment lost 4 bases and the J segment 7 bases; nucleotides outside the gene matches: 7. The CDR3 covers 14 residues. Germline loops: CDR1 KGHSH, CDR2 LQKENI. The CDR3 sequence: CASSRQRGGNEQFF. For the CDR3, the DNA is TGTGCCAGCTCACGGCAGCGCGGGGGTAATGAGCAGTTCTTC. The complete variable domain, with remaining parts taken from reference TRBV18 and TRBJ2-1, reads NAGVMQNPRHLVRRRGQEARLRCSPMKGHSHVYWYRQLPEEGLKFMVYLQKENIIDESGMPKERFSAEFPKEGPSILRIQQVVRGDSAAYFCASSRQRGGNEQFFGPGTRLTVL.

By share of the sample, this clone is medium-sized. J is TRBJ1-6 and V is TRBV5-1, with 7 bases fitting TRBD1. The CDR3 spans 14 residues. V lost 2 bases to trimming and J lost 8 bases; unmatched junction nucleotides: 4. The germline gives CDR1 SGHRS, CDR2 YFSETQ. The CDR3 sequence is CASSLNTGDSPLHF. The CDR3 coding sequence is TGCGCCAGCAGCTTAAATACAGGGGATTCACCCCTCCACTTT.

The J gene is TRBJ2-7, the V gene TRBV6-1; TRBD1 is a possible D gene (5 bases). In germline, CDR1 is MNHNS, CDR2 SASEGT. CDR3 length equals 14 residues. Trimming left V 1 base short and J 2 bases short, with 9 bases between. CDR3 in DNA: TGTGCCAGCAGTGAAGAGCCAGGGACCTACGAGCAGTACTTC. Protein: CASSEEPGTYEQYF.

This clone showed up just a few times. J is TRBJ1-1 and V is TRBV28; D call uncertain. Germline lookup yields CDR1 MDHEN and CDR2 SYDVKM. This CDR3 spans 11 amino acids. Trimming took off 9 bases at V and 5 bases at J, with 10 bases between the two ends. The DNA for the CDR3 is TGTGCCAGGAGTACCGTAACTGAAGCTTTCTTT. Translation: CARSTVTEAFF.

Here the CDR3 reads CASSSGQGYEQYF. CDR3 sequence (DNA): TGTGCCAGCAGTTCCGGACAGGGCTACGAGCAGTACTTC. The V and J genes are TRBV28 and TRBJ2-7; 8 nucleotides agree with TRBD1. The CDR3 is 13 amino acids. Germline V CDR1 and CDR2: MDHEN, SYDVKM. The J segment lost 3 bases and the V segment lost 4 bases, leaving 2 bases of the junction unmatched.

J is TRBJ2-7 and V is TRBV5-4; D is unresolved. There are 13 residues in the CDR3. V was trimmed by 2 bases and J by 5 bases, leaving 11 bases between them. CDR1 is SGHNT, CDR2 YYREEE, per germline (reference sequence). The CDR3 sequence is CASSFTEYNEQYF. The CDR3, as DNA: TGTGCCAGCAGCTTTACAGAATATAACGAGCAGTACTTC.

The chain has TRBV7-2 and TRBJ2-2, with no clear D. Germline CDR1 reads SGHTA; CDR2 reads FQGNSA. The CDR3 length is 14 residues. V dropped 2 bases and J dropped 2 bases, with 6 bases sitting between them. CDR3 DNA: TGTGCCAGCAGCTTAAACGGAAACACCGGGGAGCTGTTTTTT. Amino acids: CASSLNGNTGELFF.

V usage is TRBV11-2 and J usage is TRBJ1-2; no reliable D call. The germline gives CDR1 SGHAT, CDR2 FQNNGV. V lost 1 base and J lost 7, with 10 bases in between. This CDR3 has 13 amino acids. The CDR3 reads CASSLVRPGGYTF. The CDR3 bases are TGTGCCAGCAGCTTAGTGAGGCCCGGTGGCTACACCTTC.

V gene TRBV4-1 combines with J gene TRBJ2-7; 9 nucleotides align to TRBD1. The CDR3 length is 19 residues. With 1 base clipped from V and 3 bases from J, the junction kept 16 bases outside the gene matches. Germline lookup yields CDR1 MGHRA and CDR2 YSYEKL. The CDR3 nucleotides are TGCGCCAGCAGCCAAGTTACGGGCTCTCGGACAGGGGATTTCTACGAGCAGTACTTC. Its translation: CASSQVTGSRTGDFYEQYF.

The V call is TRBV7-6, the J call TRBJ2-3; D gene ambiguous. The CDR3 contains 15 residues. V gave up 5 bases and J gave up 2 bases, with 14 bases separating them. The germline gives CDR1 SGHVS, CDR2 FNYEAQ. The CDR3: CASSRTPLNTDTQYF. CDR3 coding DNA: TGTGCCAGCAGCCGGACCCCCCTAAACACAGATACGCAGTATTTT.

V gene TRBV6-4 combines with J gene TRBJ2-3, with a tentative D call TRBD2 (6 bases). Germline V lookup: CDR1 MRHNA, CDR2 SNTAGT. The CDR3 is 14 residues long. Trimming pared 2 bases from V and 1 base from J, leaving 7 bases between. The CDR3 is CASSDGGGTDTQYF. The CDR3 nucleotides read TGTGCCAGCAGTGACGGCGGGGGCACAGATACGCAGTATTTT.

In this sample, this clone turned up once. The chain combines TRBV12-5 with TRBJ2-1; D is unclear. V lost 4 bases and J lost 9, with 7 bases in between. The CDR3 is 11 residues long. Germline values: CDR1 LGHNT, CDR2 FRNRAP. CDR3 sequence (DNA): TGTGCTAGTGGTTACGGTGTTGAGCAGTTCTTC. This sequence encodes CASGYGVEQFF.

There are a few counts of this clone. The chain couples TRBV27 to TRBJ1-1; 8 bases map to TRBD1. CDR3 length: 13 amino acids. Germline V gives CDR1 MNHEY, CDR2 SMNVEV (reference sequence). Trimming removed 3 bases from V and 6 bases from J; junction bases left unmatched: 3. CDR3 in amino acids: CASSFTGGSEAFF. For the CDR3, the DNA is TGTGCCAGCAGTTTTACAGGGGGATCTGAAGCTTTCTTT.

This clone occurred a few times. The CDR3 bases are TGTGCCTGGAGTAAAGGGGCGGTGGGCACTGAAGCTTTCTTT. Translation gives CAWSKGAVGTEAFF. This chain links TRBV30 with TRBJ1-1; weak D call: TRBD1 (5 bases). The V end was cut by 2 bases, the J end by 4 bases, with 14 bases between. Germline lookup yields CDR1 GTSNPN and CDR2 SVGIG (reference sequence). This CDR3 has 14 amino acids.

The chain links TRBV9 to TRBJ2-7, with a weak D call TRBD2 (7 bases). Germline CDR1 reads SGDLS; CDR2 reads YYNGEE. The CDR3 runs to 13 residues. V lost 4 bases and J 6 bases, leaving 14 bases between the germline ends. The CDR3 coding sequence is TGTGCCAGCAGCTTTCTCGGGGGGCCCGAGCAGTACTTC. Amino acids: CASSFLGGPEQYF.

The chain is built from TRBV7-3 and TRBJ2-7, with 7 bases aligning to TRBD1. V trimming: 4 bases; J trimming: 6 bases; junction bases outside the gene matches: 9. The CDR3 extends over 14 amino acids. The germline V gene has CDR1 SGHTA and CDR2 FQGTGA. CDR3 nucleotide sequence: TGTGCCAGCAGCTCCATTACAGGGGTGGGCGAGCAGTACTTC. It encodes CASSSITGVGEQYF.

This clone is medium-sized (0.01 to 0.1%) by share. The J gene is TRBJ1-2, the V gene TRBV7-3; 10 nucleotides agree with TRBD1. The J segment lost 6 bases and the V segment lost 2 bases, leaving 9 bases of the junction unmatched. CDR1 and CDR2 (germline): SGHTA, FQGTGA. The CDR3 sequence is 16 residues long. CDR3 nucleotides: TGTGCCAGCAGCTTAGGGCAAGGACAGGGGGAAGATGGCTACACCTTC. Its protein product is CASSLGQGQGEDGYTF.

The sample holds one count of this clone. The V call is TRBV6-1, the J call TRBJ2-3; TRBD2 matches 10 bases. This CDR3 comprises 15 residues. Trimming at V came to 1 base and at J to 4 bases, leaving 2 bases not matched to a gene. Germline CDR1 reads MNHNS; CDR2 reads SASEGT. The CDR3 loop reads CASSEVAGGPDTQYF. The CDR3, as DNA: TGTGCCAGCAGTGAAGTAGCGGGGGGACCAGATACGCAGTATTTT.

This clone counts as large (0.1 to 1%). The chain joins TRBV5-6 to TRBJ2-2, with no clear D. Per germline, CDR1 SGHDT and CDR2 YYEEEE. CDR3 length: 12 residues. Trimming shortened V by 3 bases and J by 8 bases, and 8 bases separated the two germline ends. CDR3 loop: CASSWLGGELFF. The CDR3 nucleotides read TGTGCCAGCAGCTGGCTGGGAGGGGAGCTGTTTTTT.

The sample holds one count of this clone. The chain employs TRBV11-2 and TRBJ2-1; no clear D. Germline lookup yields CDR1 SGHAT and CDR2 FQNNGV. CDR3 length equals 13 residues. Trimming took off 5 bases at V and 8 bases at J, with 13 bases between the two ends. The CDR3: CASSPSRSDEQFF. Here the CDR3 DNA reads TGTGCCAGCAGCCCCAGCCGGAGCGATGAGCAGTTCTTC.

This chain joins TRBV7-2 and TRBJ1-1; D remains ambiguous. The CDR3 length is 14 residues. V lost 5 bases to trimming and J lost 5 bases, with 15 bases between them. CDR1 is SGHTA, CDR2 FQGNSA, per germline. CDR3 in DNA: TGTGCCAGCAGCCCCTTGATGGGTGTTACTGAAGCTTTCTTT. As protein: CASSPLMGVTEAFF. Filled out from reference TRBV7-2 and TRBJ1-1, the complete variable domain reads GAGVSQSPSNKVTEKGKDVELRCDPISGHTALYWYRQSLGQGLEFLIYFQGNSAPDKSGLPSDRFSAERTGGSVSTLTIQRTQQEDSAVYLCASSPLMGVTEAFFGQGTRLTVV.